Following are 20 T cell receptor beta chains from one sample sequenced in a study of CXCR3-negative and CXCR3-positive naive CD8 T cells. The study made its TRB cDNA libraries by 5' RACE, adding UMI labels. TCRdb re-called the 5' RACE reads; every CDR3 protein appears as one record, without DNA. The sample has over 6,500 distinct CDR3 sequences, and its top ten clones hold over 1.3%. Sequencing was performed on naive CXCR3- CD8+ T cells from blood. Subset here: CD45RO-CCR7+CD27+CD95- naive CD8+ T cells lacking CXCR3 (TNR3-). Source of these receptors: a human donor in good health. Some clones in this sample may be carry-over from other donors' samples.

The chain carries TRBV5-1 and TRBJ2-3; TCRdb selects TRBD2, and the lack of DNA leaves this call unchecked. The CDR3 runs 16 residues. The germline gives CDR1 SGHRS, CDR2 YFSETQ. This chain's CDR3 is CASSLGTSGLTDTQYF.

Judged by frequency, this clonotype is medium-sized. V is TRBV6-5 and J is TRBJ2-3; TCRdb's assignment of TRBD2 cannot be checked, as there is no DNA. The germline gives CDR1 MNHEY, CDR2 SVGAGI. This CDR3 spans 16 amino acids. CDR3 protein: CASSTLAGGTTDTQYF.

The chain has TRBV5-1 and TRBJ2-7; TCRdb lists TRBD2, though no DNA is available to test this call. This CDR3 has 14 residues. The V gene's germline CDR1 is SGHRS and CDR2 YFSETQ. CDR3 amino acids: CASSLTDGGYEQYF.

Considering frequency, this clonotype is medium-sized. This chain uses TRBV29-1 with TRBJ2-7; the D gene TCRdb calls, TRBD1, cannot be checked with no DNA. From germline, CDR1 is SQVTM and CDR2 ANQGSEA. The CDR3 spans 14 residues. Here the CDR3 reads CSVEGTGGTYEQYF.

This clonotype registers medium-sized by frequency. The V call is TRBV5-6, the J call TRBJ2-7. The length of the CDR3 is 13 residues. CDR1 SGHDT and CDR2 YYEEEE come from the germline V gene. CDR3 residues: CASSLGTTYEQYF.

This chain uses TRBV6-2 or TRBV6-3 with TRBJ2-7. The CDR3 length is 14 residues. CDR1 is MNHEY and CDR2 is SVGEGT in the germline V gene. CDR3 region: CASSIQSSSYEQYF.

In terms of frequency, this clonotype is medium-sized. The chain has TRBV27 and TRBJ2-1; TCRdb indicates TRBD1, and absent DNA this call remains unverified. The germline gives CDR1 MNHEY, CDR2 SMNVEV (reference sequence). The CDR3 has 13 amino acids. The CDR3 spells CASWQGPYNEQFF.

The gene calls are TRBV29-1 and TRBJ2-7. This CDR3 region has 12 residues. The germline CDR1 and CDR2 sequences are SQVTM and ANQGSEA. The CDR3 spells CSVEDRQYEQYF.

This clonotype is labeled medium-sized based on frequency. This sequence joins TRBV29-1 and TRBJ2-7; TCRdb's D call, TRBD1, is unchecked because there is no DNA. This CDR3 comprises 13 residues. The germline gives CDR1 SQVTM, CDR2 ANQGSEA. CDR3 amino acids: CSIRDREPYEQYF.

This clonotype ranks as medium-sized (0.01 to 0.1%) in terms of frequency. The rearrangement joins TRBV28 to TRBJ2-2; TCRdb reports TRBD2, a call that lacks DNA to check it against. The CDR3 loop spans 17 amino acids. The germline CDR1 and CDR2 sequences are MDHEN and SYDVKM. The CDR3 reads CASSLTAVRGNTGELFF.

According to its frequency, this clonotype is medium-sized. This sequence joins TRBV2 and TRBJ2-3. Germline CDR1 and CDR2: SNHLY and FYNNEI. This CDR3 spans 12 amino acids. CDR3 protein: CASSGQTDTQYF.

The chain joins TRBV29-1 to TRBJ2-2; checking the TCRdb D call of TRBD1 is not possible without DNA. Germline lookup yields CDR1 SQVTM and CDR2 ANQGSEA. CDR3 length: 15 residues. CDR3 sequence reads: CSVAPTGINTGELFF.

This clonotype is identified as medium-sized from frequency. V gene TRBV7-9 combines with J gene TRBJ2-3; TCRdb's D call of TRBD1 is untestable without DNA. CDR3 length: 15 residues. Germline V gene lookup returns CDR1 SEHNR and CDR2 FQNEAQ (reference sequence). CDR3 loop: CASSQGVRRGDTQYF.

By frequency, this clonotype registers medium-sized. The chain couples TRBV29-1 to TRBJ2-7; TCRdb calls TRBD1, which cannot be checked without DNA. The CDR3 runs 12 residues. The germline gives CDR1 SQVTM, CDR2 ANQGSEA. The CDR3 sequence is CSVELGGYEQYF.

The chain carries TRBV27 and TRBJ1-1. CDR3 size: 15 residues. The germline V gene has CDR1 MNHEY and CDR2 SMNVEV (reference sequence). The CDR3 loop reads CASSLYSFQNTEAFF.

The V and J genes are TRBV5-1 and TRBJ2-1; as DNA is missing, the TRBD2 call by TCRdb cannot be tested. CDR3 length: 15 amino acids. The germline CDR1 and CDR2 sequences are SGHRS and YFSETQ. The CDR3 here is CASSPSGSQSNEQFF.

This clonotype ranks as medium-sized in terms of frequency. The J gene is TRBJ2-2, the V gene TRBV5-5. Germline values: CDR1 SGHKS, CDR2 YYEKEE (reference sequence). The CDR3 contains 15 residues. The CDR3 protein is CASSSSQGNTGELFF.

This chain links TRBV25-1 with TRBJ2-1; TCRdb's D gene call, TRBD2, goes unchecked for lack of DNA. The CDR3 extends over 15 amino acids. CDR1 and CDR2 from the germline V gene are MGHDK and SYGVNS. The CDR3 here is CASSEGVLPTGEQFF.

In terms of frequency, this clonotype is medium-sized. V gene TRBV29-1 combines with J gene TRBJ2-7. The V gene's germline CDR1 is SQVTM and CDR2 ANQGSEA. CDR3 length equals 13 residues. This chain's CDR3 is CSVVRGSPYEQYF.

Measured by frequency, this clonotype is medium-sized. The chain uses TRBV19 and TRBJ2-7; TCRdb proposes TRBD1, but this gene call is untestable without DNA. From germline, CDR1 is LNHDA and CDR2 SQIVND (reference sequence). The length of the CDR3 is 13 residues. The CDR3: CASSSPPSYEQYF.